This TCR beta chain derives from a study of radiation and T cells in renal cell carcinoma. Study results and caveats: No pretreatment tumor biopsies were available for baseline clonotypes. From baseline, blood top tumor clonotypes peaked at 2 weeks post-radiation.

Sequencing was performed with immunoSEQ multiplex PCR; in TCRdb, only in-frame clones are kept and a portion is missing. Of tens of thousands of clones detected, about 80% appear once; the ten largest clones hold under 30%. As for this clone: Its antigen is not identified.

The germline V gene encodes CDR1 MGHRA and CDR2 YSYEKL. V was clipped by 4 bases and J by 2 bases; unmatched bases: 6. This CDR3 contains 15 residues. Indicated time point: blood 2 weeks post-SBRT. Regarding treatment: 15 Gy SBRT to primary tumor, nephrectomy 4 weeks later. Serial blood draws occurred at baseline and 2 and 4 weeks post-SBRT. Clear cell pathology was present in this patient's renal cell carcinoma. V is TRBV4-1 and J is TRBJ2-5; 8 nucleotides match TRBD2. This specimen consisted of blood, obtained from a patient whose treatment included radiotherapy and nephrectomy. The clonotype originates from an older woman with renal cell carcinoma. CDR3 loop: CASSPATSVQETQYF. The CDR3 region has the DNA TGCGCCAGCAGCCCGGCGACTAGCGTTCAAGAGACCCAGTACTTC.